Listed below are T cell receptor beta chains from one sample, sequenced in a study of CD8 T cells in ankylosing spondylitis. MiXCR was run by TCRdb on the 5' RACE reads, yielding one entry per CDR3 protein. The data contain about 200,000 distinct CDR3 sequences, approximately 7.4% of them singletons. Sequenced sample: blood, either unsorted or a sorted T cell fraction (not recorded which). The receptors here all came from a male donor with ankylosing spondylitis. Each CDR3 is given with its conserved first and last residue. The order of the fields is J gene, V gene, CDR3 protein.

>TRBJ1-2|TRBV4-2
CASSQVGVSYGYTF
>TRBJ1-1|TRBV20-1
CSAGGTGFWTEAFF
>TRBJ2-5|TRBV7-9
CASSLVSGGMETQYF
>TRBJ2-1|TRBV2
CASSAQGARNEQFF
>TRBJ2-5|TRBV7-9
CASSVQETQYF
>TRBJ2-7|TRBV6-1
CASSPWGPYEQYF
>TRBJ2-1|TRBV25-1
CASSDWADSYNEQFF
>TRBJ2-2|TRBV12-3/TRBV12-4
CASSPHPGTGDTGELFF
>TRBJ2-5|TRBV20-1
CSANKFSRRDQETQYF
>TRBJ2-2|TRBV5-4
CASRYTGTGVDGELFF
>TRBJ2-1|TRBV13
CASSFGTYNEQFF
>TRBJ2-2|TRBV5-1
CASSPDRGYTGELFF
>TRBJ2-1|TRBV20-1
CSARDWSGGLYNEQFF
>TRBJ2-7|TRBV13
CASAPGRAIYEQYF
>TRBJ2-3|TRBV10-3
CAGRGEPGGEQYF
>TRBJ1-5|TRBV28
CASSSAMGNQPQHF
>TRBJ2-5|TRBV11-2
CASSLIWDYQETQYF
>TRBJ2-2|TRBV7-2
CASSLRDFRTGELFF
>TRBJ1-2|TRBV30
CAWRRGTINSYGYTF
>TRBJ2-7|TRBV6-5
CASSYFLGYRIGEQYF
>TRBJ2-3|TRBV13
CASSLKGPGAADTQYF
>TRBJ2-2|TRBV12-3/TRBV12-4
CASSLPTSDTGELFF
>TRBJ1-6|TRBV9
CASSVVSYNSPLHF
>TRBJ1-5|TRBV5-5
CASSLEWAGYSNQPQHF
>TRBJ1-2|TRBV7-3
CASSSTGGSYGYTF
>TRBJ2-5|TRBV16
CASSQTGQRETQYF
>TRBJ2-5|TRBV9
CASSAGQGSRRQETQYF
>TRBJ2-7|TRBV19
CASSSNLRGNYEQYF
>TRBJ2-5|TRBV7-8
CASSSGGWETQYF
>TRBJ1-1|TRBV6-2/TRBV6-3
CASSYGRPSVSEAFF
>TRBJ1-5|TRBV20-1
CSATSQGIVVPQHF
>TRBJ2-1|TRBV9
CASSVYGTNEQFF
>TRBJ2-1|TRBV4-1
CASSHIVEAGDQEQFF
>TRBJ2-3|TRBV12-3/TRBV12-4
CASSLVAVWGSTDTQYF
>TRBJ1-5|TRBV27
CASSFQGGNQPQHF
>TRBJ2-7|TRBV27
CASSFGRPDEQYF
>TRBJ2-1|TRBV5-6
CASSTGTGGRQFF
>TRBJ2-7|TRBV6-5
CASSYSGRVVEQYF
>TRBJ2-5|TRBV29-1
CSVLLDWTQYF
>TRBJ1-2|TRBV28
CASSSVNYGYTF
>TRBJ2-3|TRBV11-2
CASSSDGGLGPDTQYF
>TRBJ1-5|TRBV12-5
CASGLGGAGKPQHF
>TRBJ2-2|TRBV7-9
CASSLERTTNTGELFF
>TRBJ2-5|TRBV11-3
CASSREAREETQYF
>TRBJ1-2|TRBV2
CASSELNSPVYGYTF
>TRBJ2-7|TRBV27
CASSYKLSYEQYF
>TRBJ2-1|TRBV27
CASRQGLYEQFF
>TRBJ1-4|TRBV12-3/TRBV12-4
CASSLRQGQEKLFF
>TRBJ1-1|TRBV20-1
CSARVVDGNMNTEAFF
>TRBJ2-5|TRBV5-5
CASSLRGLQETQYF
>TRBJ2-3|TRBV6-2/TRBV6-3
CASSPTEDTQYF
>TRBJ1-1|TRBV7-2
CASSLANSLEAFF
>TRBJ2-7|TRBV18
CASSAGTSDSYEQYF
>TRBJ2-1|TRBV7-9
CASTKTSRPEQFF